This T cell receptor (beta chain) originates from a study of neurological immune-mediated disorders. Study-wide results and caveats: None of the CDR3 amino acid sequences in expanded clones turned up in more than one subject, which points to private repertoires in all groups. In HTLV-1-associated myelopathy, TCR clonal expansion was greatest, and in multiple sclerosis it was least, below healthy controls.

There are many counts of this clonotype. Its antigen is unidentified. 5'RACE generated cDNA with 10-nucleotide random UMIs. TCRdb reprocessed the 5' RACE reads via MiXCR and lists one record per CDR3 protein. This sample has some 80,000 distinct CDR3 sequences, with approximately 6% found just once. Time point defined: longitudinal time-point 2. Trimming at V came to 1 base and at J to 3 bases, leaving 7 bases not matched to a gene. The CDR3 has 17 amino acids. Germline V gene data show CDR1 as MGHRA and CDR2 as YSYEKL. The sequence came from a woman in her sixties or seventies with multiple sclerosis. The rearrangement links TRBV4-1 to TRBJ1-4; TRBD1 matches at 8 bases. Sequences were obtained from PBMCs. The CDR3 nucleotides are TGCGCCAGCAGCCAAGCTTTCGGACAGGGAGCTAATGAAAAACTGTTTTTT. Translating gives CASSQAFGQGANEKLFF.